In this sample, the clone carrying this TCR beta chain turned up once. Authors' data handling: Amplification from reference gene primers served as the basis for estimated nucleated cell counts. TCRdb's copy holds only in-frame clones and misses some; the assay was immunoSEQ multiplex PCR. D and trimming come from the DNA, and the V and J calls and clone size come from that table. The sample has under 400,000 clones, around 90% seen once. Enrollment of patients from Seattle took place during active infection, with longitudinal follow-up. The CDR3 has 15 residues. Germline values: CDR1 MNHNS, CDR2 SASEGT. The ends lost 7 bases at V and 2 bases at J; junction bases unmatched: 7. This sample stems from a study of blood T cell repertoires in COVID-19. Study-level background: Acute and convalescent COVID-19 specimens originated in the United States, Italy and Spain. The cDNA or gDNA used as material had been derived from T cells, B-cell-depleted T cells, or PBMCs.

This TCR derives from an older woman with COVID-19, enrolled during active disease. This chain uses TRBV6-1 with TRBJ2-3; TRBD2 matches at 9 bases. Sequenced: peripheral blood. The CDR3, as DNA: TGTGCCAGCATAATAAGCGGGGGGTTCACAGATACGCAGTATTTT. Protein: CASIISGGFTDTQYF.